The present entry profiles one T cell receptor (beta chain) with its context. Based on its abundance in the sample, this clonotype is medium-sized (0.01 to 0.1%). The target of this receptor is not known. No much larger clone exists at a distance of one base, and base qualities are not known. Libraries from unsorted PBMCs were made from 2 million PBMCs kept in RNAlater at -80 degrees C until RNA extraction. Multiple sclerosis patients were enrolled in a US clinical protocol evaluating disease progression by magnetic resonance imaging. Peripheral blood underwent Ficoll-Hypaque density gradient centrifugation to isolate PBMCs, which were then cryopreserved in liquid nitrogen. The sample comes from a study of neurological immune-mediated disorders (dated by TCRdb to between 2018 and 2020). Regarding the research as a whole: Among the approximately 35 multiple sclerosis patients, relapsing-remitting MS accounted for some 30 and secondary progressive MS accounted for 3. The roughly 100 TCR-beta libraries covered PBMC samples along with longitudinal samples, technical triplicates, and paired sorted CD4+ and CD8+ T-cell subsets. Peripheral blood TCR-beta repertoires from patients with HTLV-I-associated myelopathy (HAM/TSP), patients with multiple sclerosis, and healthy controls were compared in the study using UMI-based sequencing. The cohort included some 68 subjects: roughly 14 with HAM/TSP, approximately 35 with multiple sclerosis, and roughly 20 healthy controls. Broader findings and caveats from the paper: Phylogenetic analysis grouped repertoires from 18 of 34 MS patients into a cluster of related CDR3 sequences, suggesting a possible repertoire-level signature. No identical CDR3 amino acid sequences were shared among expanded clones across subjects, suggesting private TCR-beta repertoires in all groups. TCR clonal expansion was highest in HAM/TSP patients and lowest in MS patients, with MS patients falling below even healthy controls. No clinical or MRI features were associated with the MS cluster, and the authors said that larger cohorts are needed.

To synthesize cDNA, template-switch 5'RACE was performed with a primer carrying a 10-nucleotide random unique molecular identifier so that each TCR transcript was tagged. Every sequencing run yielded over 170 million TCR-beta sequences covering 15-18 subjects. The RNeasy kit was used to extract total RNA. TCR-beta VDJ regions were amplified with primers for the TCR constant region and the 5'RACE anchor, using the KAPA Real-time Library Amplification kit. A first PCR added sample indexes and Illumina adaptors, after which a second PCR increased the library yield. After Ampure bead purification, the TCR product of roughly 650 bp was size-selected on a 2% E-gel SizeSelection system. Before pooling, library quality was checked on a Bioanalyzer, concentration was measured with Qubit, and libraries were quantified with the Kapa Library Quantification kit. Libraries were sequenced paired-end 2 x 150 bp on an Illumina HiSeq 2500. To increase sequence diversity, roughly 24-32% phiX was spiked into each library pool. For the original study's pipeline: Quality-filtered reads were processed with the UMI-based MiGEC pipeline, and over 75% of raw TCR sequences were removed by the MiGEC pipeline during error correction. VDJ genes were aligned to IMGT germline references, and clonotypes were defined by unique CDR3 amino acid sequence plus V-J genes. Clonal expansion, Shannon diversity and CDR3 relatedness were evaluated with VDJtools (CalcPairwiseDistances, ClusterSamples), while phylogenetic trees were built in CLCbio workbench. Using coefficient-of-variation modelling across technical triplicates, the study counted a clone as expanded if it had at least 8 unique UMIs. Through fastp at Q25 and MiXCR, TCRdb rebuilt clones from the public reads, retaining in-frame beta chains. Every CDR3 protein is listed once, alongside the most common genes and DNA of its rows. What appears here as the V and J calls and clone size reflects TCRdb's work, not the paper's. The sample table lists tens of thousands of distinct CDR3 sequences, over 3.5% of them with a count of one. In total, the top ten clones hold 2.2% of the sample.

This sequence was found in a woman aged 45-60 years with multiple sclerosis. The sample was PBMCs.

The CDR3 protein is CASSLGQGLDNEQFF. DNA sequence: TGCGCCAGCAGCTTGGGACAGGGTTTAGACAATGAGCAGTTCTTC. This sequence uses TRBV5-1 and TRBJ2-1, and 7 junction bases match TRBD1. The CDR3 covers 15 residues, taking in both the cysteine and the phenylalanine. The entry retains the CDR3 DNA only, 45 bases that are in frame from base 1. Clipping removes 0 bases from V and 5 bases from J, with 5 as the unmatched junction base count. The CDR1 and CDR2 encoded by the germline V gene are SGHRS and YFSETQ.